The entry that follows covers one T cell receptor beta chain sequence. The antigen is undetermined. Per the original data handling: ImmunoSEQ sequences covered only the junction and lacked quality scores; filtering therefore differed. Libraries were prepared by immunoSEQ multiplex PCR; TCRdb keeps only in-frame clonotypes and omits some of them. V, J and clone size are those of that table, while D and trimming were read from the DNA. This table has about 490,000 clones, roughly four fifths appearing once. The data belong to a study of shared clonotypes between healthy human individuals. The study's findings and limits: It was the few donors that limited the genetic and exposure-history diversity represented.

The source is a woman between 35 and 50 years old in good health. Some clones in this sample may be carry-over from other donors' samples. Sequenced sample: PBMCs.

The CDR3, as DNA: TGTGCCAGCAGGATGACGGGGGGGAACACCGGGGAGCTGTTTTTT. This sequence encodes CASRMTGGNTGELFF. The chain uses TRBV6-5 and TRBJ2-2; 7 bases line up with TRBD2. Germline trimming cut 6 bases from V and 1 base from J; bases unmatched to any gene: 5. The CDR3 sequence is 15 residues long. Germline V gene sequence: CDR1 MNHEY, CDR2 SVGAGI.